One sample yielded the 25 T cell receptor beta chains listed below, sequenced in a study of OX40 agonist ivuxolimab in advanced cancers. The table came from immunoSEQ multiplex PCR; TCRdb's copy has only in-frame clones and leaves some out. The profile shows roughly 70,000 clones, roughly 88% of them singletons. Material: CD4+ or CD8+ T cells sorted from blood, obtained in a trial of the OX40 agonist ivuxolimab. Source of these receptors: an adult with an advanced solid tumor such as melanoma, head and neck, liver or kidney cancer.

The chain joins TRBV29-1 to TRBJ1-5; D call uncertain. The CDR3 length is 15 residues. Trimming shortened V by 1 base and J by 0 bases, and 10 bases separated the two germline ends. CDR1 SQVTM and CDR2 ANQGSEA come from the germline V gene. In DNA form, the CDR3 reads TGCAGCGTTGAAGTTACCGGGAATAGCAATCAGCCCCAGCATTTT. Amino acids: CSVEVTGNSNQPQHF.

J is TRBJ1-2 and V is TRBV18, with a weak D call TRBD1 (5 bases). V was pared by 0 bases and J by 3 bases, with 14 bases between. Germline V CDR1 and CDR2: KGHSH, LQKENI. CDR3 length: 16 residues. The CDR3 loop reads CASSPPIGAVDYGYTF. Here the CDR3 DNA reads TGTGCCAGCTCACCACCGATTGGGGCCGTGGACTATGGCTACACCTTC.

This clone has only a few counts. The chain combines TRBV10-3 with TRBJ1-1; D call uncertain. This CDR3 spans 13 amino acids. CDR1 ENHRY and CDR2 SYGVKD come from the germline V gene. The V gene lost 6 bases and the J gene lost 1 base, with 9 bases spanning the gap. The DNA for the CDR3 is TGTGCCATCAGGAACTCCCAGAACACTGAAGCTTTCTTT. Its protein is CAIRNSQNTEAFF.

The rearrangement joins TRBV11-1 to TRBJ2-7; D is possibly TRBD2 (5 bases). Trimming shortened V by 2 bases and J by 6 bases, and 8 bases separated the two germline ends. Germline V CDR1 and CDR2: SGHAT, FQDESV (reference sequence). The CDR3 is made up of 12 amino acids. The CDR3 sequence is CASSLMGSEQYF. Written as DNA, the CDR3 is TGTGCCAGCAGCTTAATGGGGAGCGAGCAGTACTTC.

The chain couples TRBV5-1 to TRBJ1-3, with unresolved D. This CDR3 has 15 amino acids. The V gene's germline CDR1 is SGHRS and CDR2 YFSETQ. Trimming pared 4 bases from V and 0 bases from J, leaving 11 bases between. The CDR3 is CASSPTIVSGNTIYF. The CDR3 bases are TGCGCCAGCAGCCCAACTATAGTCTCTGGAAACACCATATATTTT.

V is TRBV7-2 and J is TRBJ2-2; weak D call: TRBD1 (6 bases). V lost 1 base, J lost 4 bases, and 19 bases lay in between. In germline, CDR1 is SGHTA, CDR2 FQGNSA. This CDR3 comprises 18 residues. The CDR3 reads CASSLGGPGTTRTGELFF. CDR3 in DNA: TGTGCCAGCAGCTTAGGGGGGCCCGGGACCACACGCACCGGGGAGCTGTTTTTT.

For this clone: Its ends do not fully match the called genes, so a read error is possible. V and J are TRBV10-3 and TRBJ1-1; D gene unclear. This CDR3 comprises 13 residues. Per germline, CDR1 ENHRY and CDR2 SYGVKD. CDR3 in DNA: TGTGCCATCAGTCCGGGCCCGAACGCTGAAGCTTTCTTT. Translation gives CAISPGPNAEAFF.

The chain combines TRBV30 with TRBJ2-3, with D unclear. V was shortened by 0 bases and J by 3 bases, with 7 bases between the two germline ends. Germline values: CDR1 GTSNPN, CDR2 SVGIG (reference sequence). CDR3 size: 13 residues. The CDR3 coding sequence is TGTGCCTGGAGTGTTTCTTCAACAGATACGCAGTATTTT. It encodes CAWSVSSTDTQYF.

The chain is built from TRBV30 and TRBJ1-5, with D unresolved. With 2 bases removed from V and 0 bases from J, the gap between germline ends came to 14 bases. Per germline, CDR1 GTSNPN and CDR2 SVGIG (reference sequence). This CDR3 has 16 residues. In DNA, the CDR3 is TGTGCCTGGAGTCTCTCGACGGGGTATAGCAATCAGCCCCAGCATTTT. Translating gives CAWSLSTGYSNQPQHF.

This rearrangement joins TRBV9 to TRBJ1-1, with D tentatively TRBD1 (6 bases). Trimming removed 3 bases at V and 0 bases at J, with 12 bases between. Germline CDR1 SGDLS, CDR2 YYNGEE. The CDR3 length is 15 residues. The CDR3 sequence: CASSGGADLNTEAFF. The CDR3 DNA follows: TGTGCCAGCAGCGGGGGGGCAGACCTGAACACTGAAGCTTTCTTT.

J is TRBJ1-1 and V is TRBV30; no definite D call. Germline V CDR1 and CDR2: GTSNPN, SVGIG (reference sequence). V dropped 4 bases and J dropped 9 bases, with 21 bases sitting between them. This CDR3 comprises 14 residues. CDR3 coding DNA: TGTGCCTGGACCCCGCCGGACGGGCTCCGGAAAGCTTTCTTT. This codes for CAWTPPDGLRKAFF.

Here the CDR3 reads CAWNNSPVGSPLHF. In nucleotides, the CDR3 is TGTGCCTGGAACAACAGCCCAGTAGGTTCACCCCTCCACTTT. The chain carries TRBV30 and TRBJ1-6; D is ambiguous. CDR3 length: 14 amino acids. Germline V gene sequence: CDR1 GTSNPN, CDR2 SVGIG (reference sequence). Trimming removed 4 bases from V and 9 bases from J, with 16 bases in between.

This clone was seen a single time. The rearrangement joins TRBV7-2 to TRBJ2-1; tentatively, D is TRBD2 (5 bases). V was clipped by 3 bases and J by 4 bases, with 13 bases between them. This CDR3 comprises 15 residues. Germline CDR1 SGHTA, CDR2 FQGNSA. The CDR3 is CASSLTTPIYNEQFF. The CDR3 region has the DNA TGTGCCAGCAGCTTGACTACACCCATATACAATGAGCAGTTCTTC.

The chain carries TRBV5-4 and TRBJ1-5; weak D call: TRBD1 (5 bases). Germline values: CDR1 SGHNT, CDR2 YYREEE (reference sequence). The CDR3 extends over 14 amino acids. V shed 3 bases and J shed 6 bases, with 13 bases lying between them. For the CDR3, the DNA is TGTGCCAGCAGCTCCGGACCGGGGGGTCAGCCCCAGCATTTT. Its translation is CASSSGPGGQPQHF. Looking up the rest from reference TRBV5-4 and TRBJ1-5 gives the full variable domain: ETGVTQSPTHLIKTRGQQVTLRCSSQSGHNTVSWYQQALGQGPQFIFQYYREEENGRGNFPPRFSGLQFPNYSSELNVNALELDDSALYLCASSSGPGGQPQHFGDGTRLSIL.

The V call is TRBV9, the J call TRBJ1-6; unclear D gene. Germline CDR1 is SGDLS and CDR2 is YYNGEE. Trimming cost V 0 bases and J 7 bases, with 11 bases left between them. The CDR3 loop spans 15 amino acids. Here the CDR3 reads CASSVVPDSNSPLHF. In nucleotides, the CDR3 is TGTGCCAGCAGCGTAGTCCCAGACTCCAATTCACCCCTCCACTTT.

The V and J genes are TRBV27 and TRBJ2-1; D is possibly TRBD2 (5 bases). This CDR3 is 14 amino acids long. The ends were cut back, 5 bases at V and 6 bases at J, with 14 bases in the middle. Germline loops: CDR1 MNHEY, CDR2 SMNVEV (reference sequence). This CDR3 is CASSITRFLNEQFF. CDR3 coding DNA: TGTGCCAGCAGTATCACTAGATTCCTCAATGAGCAGTTCTTC.

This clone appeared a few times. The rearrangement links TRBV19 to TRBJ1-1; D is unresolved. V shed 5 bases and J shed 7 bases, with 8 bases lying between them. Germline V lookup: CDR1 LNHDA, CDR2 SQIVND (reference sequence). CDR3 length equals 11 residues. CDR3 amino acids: CASSLRGEAFF. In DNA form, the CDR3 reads TGTGCCAGTAGTCTTCGGGGTGAAGCTTTCTTT.

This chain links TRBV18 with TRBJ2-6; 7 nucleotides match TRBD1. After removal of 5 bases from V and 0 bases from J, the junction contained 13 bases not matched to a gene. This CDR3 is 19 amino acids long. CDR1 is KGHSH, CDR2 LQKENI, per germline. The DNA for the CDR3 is TGTGCCAGCTCAACTACAGGGGTCCCATCACTCTCTGGGGCCAACGTCCTGACTTTC. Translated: CASSTTGVPSLSGANVLTF. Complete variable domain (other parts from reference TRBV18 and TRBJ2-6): NAGVMQNPRHLVRRRGQEARLRCSPMKGHSHVYWYRQLPEEGLKFMVYLQKENIIDESGMPKERFSAEFPKEGPSILRIQQVVRGDSAAYFCASSTTGVPSLSGANVLTFGAGSRLTVL.

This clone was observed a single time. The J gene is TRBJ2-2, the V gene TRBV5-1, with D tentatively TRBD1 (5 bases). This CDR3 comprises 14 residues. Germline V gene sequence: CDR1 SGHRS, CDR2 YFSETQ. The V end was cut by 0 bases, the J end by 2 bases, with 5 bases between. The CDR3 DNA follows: TGCGCCAGCAGCTTGGGGACAAACACCGGGGAGCTGTTTTTT. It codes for CASSLGTNTGELFF.

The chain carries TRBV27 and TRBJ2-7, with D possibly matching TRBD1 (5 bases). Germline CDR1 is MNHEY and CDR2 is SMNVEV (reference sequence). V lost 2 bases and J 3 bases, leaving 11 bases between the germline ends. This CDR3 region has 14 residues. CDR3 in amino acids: CASSLVGRVYEQYF. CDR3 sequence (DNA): TGTGCCAGCAGTTTAGTCGGCAGGGTCTACGAGCAGTACTTC.

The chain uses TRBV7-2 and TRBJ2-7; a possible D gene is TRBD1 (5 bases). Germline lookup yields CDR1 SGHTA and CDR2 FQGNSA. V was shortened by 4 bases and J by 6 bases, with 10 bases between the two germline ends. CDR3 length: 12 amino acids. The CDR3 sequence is CASSSYTGEQYF. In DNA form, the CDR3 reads TGTGCCAGCAGCTCCTACACAGGCGAGCAGTACTTC.

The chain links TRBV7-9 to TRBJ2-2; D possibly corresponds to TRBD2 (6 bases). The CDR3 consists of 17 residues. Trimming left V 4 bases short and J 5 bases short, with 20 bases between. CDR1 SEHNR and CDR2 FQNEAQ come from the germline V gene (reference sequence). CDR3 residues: CASSYDRWIGGTGELFF. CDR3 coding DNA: TGTGCCAGCAGCTATGACCGCTGGATTGGAGGGACCGGGGAGCTGTTTTTT.

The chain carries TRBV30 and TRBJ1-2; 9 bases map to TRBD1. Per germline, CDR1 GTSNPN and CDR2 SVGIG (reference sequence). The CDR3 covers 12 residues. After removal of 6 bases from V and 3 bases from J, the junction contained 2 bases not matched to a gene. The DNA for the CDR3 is TGTGCCTGCCGGGACAGGGACTATGGCTACACCTTC. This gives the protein CACRDRDYGYTF. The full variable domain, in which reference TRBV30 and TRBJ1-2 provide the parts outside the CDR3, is SQTIHQWPATLVQPVGSPLSLECTVEGTSNPNLYWYRQAAGRGLQLLFYSVGIGQISSEVPQNLSASRPQDRQFILSSKKLLLSDSGFYLCACRDRDYGYTFGSGTRLTVV.

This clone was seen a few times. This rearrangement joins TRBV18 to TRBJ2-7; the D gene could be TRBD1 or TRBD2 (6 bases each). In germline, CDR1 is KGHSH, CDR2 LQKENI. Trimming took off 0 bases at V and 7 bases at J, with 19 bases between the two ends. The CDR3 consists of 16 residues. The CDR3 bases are TGTGCCAGCTCACCACCAAAGACAGGAGCTGGGGGGGAGCAGTACTTC. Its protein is CASSPPKTGAGGEQYF.

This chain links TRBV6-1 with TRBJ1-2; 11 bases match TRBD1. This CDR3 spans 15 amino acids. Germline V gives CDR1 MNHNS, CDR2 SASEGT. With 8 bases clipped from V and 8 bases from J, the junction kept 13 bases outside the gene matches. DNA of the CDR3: TGTGCCAGCGTATCCGGGACAGGGGGATTGGGAGGCTACACCTTC. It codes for CASVSGTGGLGGYTF.